Listed here are 13 T cell receptor beta chains from one sample, sequenced in a study of blood T cell repertoires in COVID-19 (TCRdb year 2020). The library was prepared using the immunoSEQ multiplex PCR assay. TCRdb obtained this table from immuneACCESS and retained in-frame rearrangements with V and J assigned. These tables miss some clones; where compared with another copy, unresolved V genes account for less than half of the shortfall, and the remainder is unexplained. This sample lists 97,000 or so clones; just under 85% were detected once. Jointly, the top ten make up around 9.5% of the sample. Input material: peripheral blood. These receptors were obtained from a middle-aged man with active or convalescent COVID-19.

This sequence joins TRBV9 and TRBJ2-1, with 8 nucleotides matching TRBD1. Looked up from germline, CDR1 is SGDLS and CDR2 is YYNGEE. The trim removed 3 bases at V and 7 bases at J, leaving 12 bases unmatched. The CDR3 runs to 16 residues. The CDR3 loop is CASSGRDRGMRNEQFF. CDR3 sequence (DNA): TGTGCCAGCAGCGGGCGTGACAGGGGTATGCGGAATGAGCAGTTCTTC.

The chain carries TRBV3-1 (or the pseudogene TRBV3-2) and TRBJ1-3; TRBD1 aligns across 9 bases. CDR1 and CDR2 (germline): LGHDT, YNNKEL (reference sequence). V shed 3 bases and J 8 bases; nucleotides not matched to a gene: 5. The CDR3 sequence is 14 residues long. CDR3 sequence: CASSHSTGGHTIYF. DNA of the CDR3: TGTGCCAGCAGCCACTCGACAGGGGGACACACCATATATTTT.

V and J are TRBV2 and TRBJ2-6; D may be TRBD1 (6 bases). The CDR3 covers 15 residues. The ends were cut back, 5 bases at V and 2 bases at J, with 10 bases in the middle. Per the germline V gene, CDR1 is SNHLY and CDR2 is FYNNEI. CDR3 sequence reads: CASSSGQPGANVLTF. The CDR3 DNA sequence: TGTGCCAGCAGTTCCGGACAGCCTGGGGCCAACGTCCTGACTTTC.

V is TRBV7-6 and J is TRBJ2-1; 9 nucleotides match TRBD2. V shed 0 bases and J 0 bases; nucleotides not matched to a gene: 6. Per germline, CDR1 SGHVS and CDR2 FNYEAQ. This CDR3 region has 18 residues. The CDR3 DNA sequence: TGTGCCAGCAGCTTAGCTCTAAGCGGGGGGAGCTCCTACAATGAGCAGTTCTTC. Its protein product is CASSLALSGGSSYNEQFF.

The V call is TRBV6-6, the J call TRBJ2-3; TRBD1 might be the D (6 bases). The CDR3 runs to 14 residues. Between the trimmed V and J ends, which lost 7 bases and 5 bases, there was a span of 16 bases. The germline CDR1 and CDR2 sequences are MNHNY and SVGAGI (reference sequence). CDR3 nucleotides: TGTGCCAGCACTCCCGGGACACTGGGAGATACGCAGTATTTT. It specifies CASTPGTLGDTQYF.

This clone was seen more than once but under ten times. The V call is TRBV6-2 or TRBV6-3, the J call TRBJ2-7, with 10 positions matching TRBD1. Germline V gene data show CDR1 as MNHEY and CDR2 as SVGEGT. The CDR3 length is 15 residues. The V and J ends lost 2 bases and 2 bases, in that order; junction bases with no gene match: 3. The CDR3 region has the DNA TGTGCCAGCAGTTACGCGGGACAGGGGCCCTACGAGCAGTACTTC. Encoded protein: CASSYAGQGPYEQYF.

This chain uses TRBV11-3 with TRBJ1-4, with D hard to call. V was cut by 3 bases and J by 4 bases, with 12 bases left in between. Germline V lookup: CDR1 SGHNT, CDR2 YENEEA. The CDR3 sequence is 15 residues long. For the CDR3, the DNA is TGTGCCAGCAGCTTTGCGGCGGCCCATAATGAAAAACTGTTTTTT. This codes for CASSFAAAHNEKLFF.

The chain employs TRBV19 and TRBJ2-2; 7 bases are a match to TRBD2. The V and J ends lost 6 bases and 4 bases, in that order; junction bases with no gene match: 5. Germline V gene data show CDR1 as LNHDA and CDR2 as SQIVND (reference sequence). This CDR3 contains 14 residues. This CDR3 reads CASRQAGSTGELFF. CDR3 in DNA: TGTGCCAGTAGGCAAGCGGGGAGCACCGGGGAGCTGTTTTTT.

The chain couples TRBV18 to TRBJ1-1; 8 bases are shared with TRBD1. Unmatched junction bases numbered 7, after V lost 0 bases and J lost 4 bases. CDR3 size: 16 residues. From germline, CDR1 is KGHSH and CDR2 LQKENI. For the CDR3, the DNA is TGTGCCAGCTCACCACCGGCAGGGGGCGCGGGCACTGAAGCTTTCTTT. Amino acid sequence: CASSPPAGGAGTEAFF.

The CDR3 nucleotides read TGTGCCAGCAGTTACTCGAGACAGGACTATGGCTACACCTTC. As protein: CASSYSRQDYGYTF. The J gene is TRBJ1-2, the V gene TRBV6-5; perhaps TRBD1 as D (6 bases). V was shortened by 0 bases and J by 3 bases, with 8 bases between the two germline ends. The germline V gene has CDR1 MNHEY and CDR2 SVGAGI. The length of the CDR3 is 14 residues.

Of note for this clone: This sample also contains other DNA sequences that code for the same CDR3. V is TRBV19 and J is TRBJ2-5; 15 positions match TRBD2. CDR1 and CDR2 from the germline V gene are LNHDA and SQIVND (reference sequence). Trimming took 4 bases from V and 2 from J; bases not matched to a gene: 2. CDR3 size: 16 residues. The CDR3 is CASSRGLAGGQETQYF. In nucleotides, the CDR3 is TGTGCCAGTAGTAGGGGACTAGCGGGGGGACAAGAGACCCAGTACTTC.

The chain has TRBV19 and TRBJ2-7; 7 nucleotides line up with TRBD1. Germline lookup yields CDR1 LNHDA and CDR2 SQIVND (reference sequence). V was clipped by 3 bases and J by 7 bases; unmatched bases: 12. This CDR3 is 15 amino acids long. The CDR3 sequence is CASSIRDRVSGEQYF. The CDR3 DNA follows: TGTGCCAGTAGTATTCGGGACAGAGTATCGGGTGAGCAGTACTTC.

CDR3 coding DNA: TGCGCCAGCAGCCAATCCCGGGCGGACAGGGTAGTGGGAGATACGCAGTATTTT. This sequence encodes CASSQSRADRVVGDTQYF. The rearrangement uses TRBV4-3 and TRBJ2-3; 8 positions agree with TRBD1. The J segment lost 5 bases and the V segment lost 2 bases, leaving 15 bases of the junction unmatched. CDR1 LGHNA and CDR2 YSLEER come from the germline V gene. CDR3 length: 18 amino acids.